The rows below give T cell receptor beta chains drawn from one sample of a study of a mutant IDH1 vaccine in newly diagnosed glioma. Assay: immunoSEQ multiplex PCR; the TCRdb copy retains only in-frame clones and omits some. This sample has roughly 68,000 clones, with 60% to 85% found just once. The source was PBMCs, collected from a glioma patient treated with radiotherapy, temozolomide or both. The receptors stem from a man aged 45-65 years with glioma. Both conserved end residues are part of each CDR3.

v_call cdr3_aa
TRBV7-3 CASSADRQETQYF
TRBV30 CAWTLGRLNTEAFF
TRBV19 CASSVRNEQYF
TRBV7-2 CASSLARGASGQETQYF
TRBV4-1 CASSQVAGAGNEQFF
TRBV30 CAGNPGRGNTIYF
TRBV29-1 CSVFLGQGRGNYGYTF
TRBV2 CASTMDRTKNYGYTF
TRBV7-3 CASSLTASSYNSPLHF
TRBV5-6 CASSLVPSGYNNEQFF
TRBV7-9 CASRLGEDQPQHF
TRBV30 CASTRTGRNYGYTF
TRBV10-3 CAISDLDRARIAGNTIYF
TRBV7-6 CASSLGPPGGGQETQYF
TRBV30 CAWSVLGGRTEAFF
TRBV10-3 CAIRSEDTQYF
TRBV19 CASSADTGVEQYF
TRBV7-2 CASSLGTGTGGRPQHF
TRBV18 CASSPGTRAQHF
TRBV27 CASSFFPQETQYF
TRBV5-4 CASSLGTVSYEQYF
TRBV4-1 CASSRDRAYEQYF
TRBV18 CASSPQGRGETQYF
TRBV6-5 CASSYGRLGEKLFF
TRBV4-2 CASSQGGNTEAFF
TRBV4-3 CASSQDMVANYGYTF
TRBV7-8 CASSSEASYEQYF
TRBV9 CASSAGPTGSYTF
TRBV19 CASSIGGRFNQPQHF
TRBV7-3 CASSPGQGEQYF
TRBV29-1 CSVGGGLDSPYEQYF
TRBV10-3 CAISDGGQSSTDTQYF
TRBV13 CASSLRGMTEAFF
TRBV15 CATSRLTGVGQPQHF
TRBV29-1 CSVVGQNTGELFF
TRBV6-5 CASSTLGGSHEQYF
TRBV5-4 CASSFRVGAMNTEAFF
TRBV5-1 CASSSVPGETQYF
TRBV7-2 CASSLGGQDLYEQYF
TRBV18 CASSPSTGLSNQPQHF
TRBV6-1 CASSEWGGGYSPLHF